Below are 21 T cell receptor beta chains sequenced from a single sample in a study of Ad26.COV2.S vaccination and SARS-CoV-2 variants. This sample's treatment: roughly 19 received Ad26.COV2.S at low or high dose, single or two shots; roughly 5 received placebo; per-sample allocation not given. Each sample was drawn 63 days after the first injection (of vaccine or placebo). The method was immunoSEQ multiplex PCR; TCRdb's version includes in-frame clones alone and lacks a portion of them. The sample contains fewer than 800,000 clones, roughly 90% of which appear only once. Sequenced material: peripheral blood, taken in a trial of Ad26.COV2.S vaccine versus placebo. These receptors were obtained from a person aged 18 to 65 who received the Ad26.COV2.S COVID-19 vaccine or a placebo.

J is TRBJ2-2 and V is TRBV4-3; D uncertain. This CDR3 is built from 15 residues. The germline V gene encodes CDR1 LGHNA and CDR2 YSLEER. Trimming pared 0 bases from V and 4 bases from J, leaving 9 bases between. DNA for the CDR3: TGCGCCAGCAGCCAAGATATACTTAGCACCGGGGAGCTGTTTTTT. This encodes CASSQDILSTGELFF.

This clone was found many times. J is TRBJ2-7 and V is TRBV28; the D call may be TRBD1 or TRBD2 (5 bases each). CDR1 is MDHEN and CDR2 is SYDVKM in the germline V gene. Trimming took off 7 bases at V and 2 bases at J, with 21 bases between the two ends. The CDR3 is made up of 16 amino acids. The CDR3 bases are TGTGCCAGCATTGAAAACGGGGCAGGGAAGACCTACGAGCAGTACTTC. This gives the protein CASIENGAGKTYEQYF.

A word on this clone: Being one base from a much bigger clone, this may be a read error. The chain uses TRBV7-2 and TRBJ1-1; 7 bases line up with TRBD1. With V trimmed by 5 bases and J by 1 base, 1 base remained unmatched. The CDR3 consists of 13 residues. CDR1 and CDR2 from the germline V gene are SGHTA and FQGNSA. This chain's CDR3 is CASSAGGNTEAFF. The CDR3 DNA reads TGTGCCAGCAGCGCAGGGGGGAACACTGAAGCTTTCTTT.

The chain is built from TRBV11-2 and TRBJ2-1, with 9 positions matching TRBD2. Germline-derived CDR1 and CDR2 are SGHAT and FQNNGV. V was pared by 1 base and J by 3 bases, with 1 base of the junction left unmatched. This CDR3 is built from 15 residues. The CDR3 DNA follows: TGTGCCAGCAGCTTAGGACTAGCGGTCTACAATGAGCAGTTCTTC. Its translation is CASSLGLAVYNEQFF.

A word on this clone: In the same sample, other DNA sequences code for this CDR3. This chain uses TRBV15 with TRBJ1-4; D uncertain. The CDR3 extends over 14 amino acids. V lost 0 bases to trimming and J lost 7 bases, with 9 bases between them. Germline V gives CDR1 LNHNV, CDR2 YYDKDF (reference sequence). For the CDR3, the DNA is TGTGCCACCAGCAGAGATAGAGGTACTGAAAAACTGTTTTTT. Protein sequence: CATSRDRGTEKLFF.

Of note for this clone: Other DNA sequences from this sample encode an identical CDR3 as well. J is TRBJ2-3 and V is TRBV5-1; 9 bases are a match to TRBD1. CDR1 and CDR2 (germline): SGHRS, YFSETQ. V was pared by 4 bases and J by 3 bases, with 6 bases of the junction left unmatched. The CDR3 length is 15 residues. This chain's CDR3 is CASSLDRGSTDTQYF. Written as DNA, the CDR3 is TGCGCCAGCAGCCTCGACAGGGGGAGTACAGATACGCAGTATTTT.

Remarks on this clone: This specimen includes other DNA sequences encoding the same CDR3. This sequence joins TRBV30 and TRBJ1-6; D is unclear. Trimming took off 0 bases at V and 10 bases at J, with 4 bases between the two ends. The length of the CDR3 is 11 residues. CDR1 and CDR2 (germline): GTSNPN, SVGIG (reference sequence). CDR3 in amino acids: CAWSVGSPLHF. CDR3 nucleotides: TGTGCCTGGAGTGTCGGATCACCCCTCCACTTT.

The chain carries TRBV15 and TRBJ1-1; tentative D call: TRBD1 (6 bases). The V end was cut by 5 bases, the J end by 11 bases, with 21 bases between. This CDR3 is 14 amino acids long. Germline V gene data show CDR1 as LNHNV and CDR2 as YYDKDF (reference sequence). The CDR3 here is CATSAGGNDRTAFF. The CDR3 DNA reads TGTGCCACCAGCGCGGGGGGAAACGACAGGACGGCTTTCTTT.

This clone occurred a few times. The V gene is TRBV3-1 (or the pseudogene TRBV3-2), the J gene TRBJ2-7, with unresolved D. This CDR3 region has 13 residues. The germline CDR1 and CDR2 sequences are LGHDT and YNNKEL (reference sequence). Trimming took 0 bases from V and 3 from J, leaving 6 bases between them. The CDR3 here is CASSQDVVYEQYF. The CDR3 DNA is TGTGCCAGCAGCCAAGATGTAGTCTACGAGCAGTACTTC.

Here the CDR3 DNA reads TGTGCCAGCAGTGAAGGGCAGGGAATGAACACTGAAGCTTTCTTT. Amino acids: CASSEGQGMNTEAFF. V gene TRBV2 combines with J gene TRBJ1-1, with TRBD1 as a possible D gene (5 bases). V was shortened by 1 base and J by 0 bases, with 9 bases between the two germline ends. This CDR3 has 15 residues. CDR1 is SNHLY and CDR2 is FYNNEI in the germline V gene.

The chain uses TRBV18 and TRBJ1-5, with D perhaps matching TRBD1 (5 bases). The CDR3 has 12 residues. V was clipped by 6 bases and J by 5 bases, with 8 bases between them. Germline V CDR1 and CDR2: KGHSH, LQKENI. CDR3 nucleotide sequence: TGTGCCAGCTCCTCGGGGGATCAGCCCCAGCATTTT. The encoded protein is CASSSGDQPQHF.

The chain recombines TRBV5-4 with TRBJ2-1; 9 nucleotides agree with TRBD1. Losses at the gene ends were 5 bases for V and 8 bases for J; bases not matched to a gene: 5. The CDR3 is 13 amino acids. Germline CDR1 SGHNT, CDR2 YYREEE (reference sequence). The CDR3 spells CASSPGTGYEQFF. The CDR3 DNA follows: TGTGCCAGCAGTCCCGGGACAGGGTATGAGCAGTTCTTC.

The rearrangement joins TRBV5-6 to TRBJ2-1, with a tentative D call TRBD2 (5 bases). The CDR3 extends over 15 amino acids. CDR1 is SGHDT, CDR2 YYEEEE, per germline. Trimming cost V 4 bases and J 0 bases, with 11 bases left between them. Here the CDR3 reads CASSKGAGSYNEQFF. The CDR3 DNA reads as TGTGCCAGCAGCAAGGGCGCGGGCTCCTACAATGAGCAGTTCTTC.

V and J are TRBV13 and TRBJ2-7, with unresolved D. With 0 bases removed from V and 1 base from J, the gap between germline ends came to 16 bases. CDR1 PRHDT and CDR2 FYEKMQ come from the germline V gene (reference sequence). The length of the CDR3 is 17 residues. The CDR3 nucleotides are TGTGCCAGCAGCTTAGGCCAAGGCAGGTTAGGGTCCTACGAGCAGTACTTC. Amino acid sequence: CASSLGQGRLGSYEQYF.

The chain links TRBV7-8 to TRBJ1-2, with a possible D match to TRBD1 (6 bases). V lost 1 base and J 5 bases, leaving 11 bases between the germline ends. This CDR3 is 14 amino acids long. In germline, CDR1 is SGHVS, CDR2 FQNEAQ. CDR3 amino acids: CASSLVRGQYGYTF. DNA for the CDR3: TGTGCCAGCAGCTTAGTCAGGGGCCAATATGGCTACACCTTC.

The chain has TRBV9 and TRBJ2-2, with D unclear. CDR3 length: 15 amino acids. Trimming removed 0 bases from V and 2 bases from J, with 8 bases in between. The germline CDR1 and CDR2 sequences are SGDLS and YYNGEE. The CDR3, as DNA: TGTGCCAGCAGCGTAGAAGGACCCAACACCGGGGAGCTGTTTTTT. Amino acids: CASSVEGPNTGELFF.

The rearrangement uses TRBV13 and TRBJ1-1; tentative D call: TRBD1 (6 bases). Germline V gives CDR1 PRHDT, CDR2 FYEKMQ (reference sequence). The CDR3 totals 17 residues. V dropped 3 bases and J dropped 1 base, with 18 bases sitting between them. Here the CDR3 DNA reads TGTGCCAGCAGCTTTAGACCGGGGACAAAACAGAACACTGAAGCTTTCTTT. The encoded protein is CASSFRPGTKQNTEAFF.

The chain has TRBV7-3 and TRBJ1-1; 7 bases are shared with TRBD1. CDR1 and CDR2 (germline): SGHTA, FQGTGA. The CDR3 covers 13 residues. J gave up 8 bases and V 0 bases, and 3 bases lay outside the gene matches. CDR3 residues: CASSLTPGQEAFF. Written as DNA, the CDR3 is TGTGCCAGCAGCTTAACGCCGGGACAGGAAGCTTTCTTT.

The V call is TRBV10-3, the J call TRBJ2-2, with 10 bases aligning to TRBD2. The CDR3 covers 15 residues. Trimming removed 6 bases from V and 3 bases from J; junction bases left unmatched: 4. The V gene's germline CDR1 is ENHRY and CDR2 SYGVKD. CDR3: CAIRASGGYTGELFF. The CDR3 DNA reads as TGTGCCATCAGGGCTAGCGGGGGATACACCGGGGAGCTGTTTTTT.

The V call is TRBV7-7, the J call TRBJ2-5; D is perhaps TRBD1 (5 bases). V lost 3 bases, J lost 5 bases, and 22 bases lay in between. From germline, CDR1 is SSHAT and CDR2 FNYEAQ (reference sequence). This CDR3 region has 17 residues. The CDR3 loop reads CASSFGSAASKGETQYF. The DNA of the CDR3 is TGTGCCAGCAGCTTTGGTTCGGCAGCTTCGAAGGGGGAGACCCAGTACTTC.

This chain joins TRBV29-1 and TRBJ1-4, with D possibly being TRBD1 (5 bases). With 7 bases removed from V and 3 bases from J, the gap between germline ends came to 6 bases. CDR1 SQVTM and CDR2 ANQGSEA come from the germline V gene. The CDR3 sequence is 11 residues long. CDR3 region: CSARANEKLFF. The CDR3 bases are TGCAGCGCCAGGGCTAATGAAAAACTGTTTTTT. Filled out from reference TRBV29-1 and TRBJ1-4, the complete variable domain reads SAVISQKPSRDICQRGTSLTIQCQVDSQVTMMFWYRQQPGQSLTLIATANQGSEATYESGFVIDKFPISRPNLTFSTLTVSNMSPEDSSIYLCSARANEKLFFGSGTQLSVL.